A single sample is the source of the 13 T cell receptor beta chains below, sequenced in a study of T cell responses to AZD1222 COVID-19 vaccine. Data came from immunoSEQ multiplex PCR; TCRdb stores just in-frame clones and leaves some out. This sample has 170,000 or so clones; roughly 87% occur once, and the top ten carry around 2.6%. Sample: peripheral blood, taken on day 0 of AZD1222 vaccination. The receptors shown here come from an adult in good health.

CDR3 DNA: TGTGCCAGCAGTTACTCGGGCGGGGCAGGCAATCAGCCCCAGCATTTT. Translating it yields CASSYSGGAGNQPQHF. The chain links TRBV6-5 to TRBJ1-5; possible D gene TRBD1, 5 bases. The CDR3 extends over 16 amino acids. Per the germline V gene, CDR1 is MNHEY and CDR2 is SVGAGI. Trimming cost V 0 bases and J 2 bases, with 11 bases left between them.

This clone turned up a few times. The gene calls are TRBV28 and TRBJ2-2, with a tentative D call TRBD1 (7 bases). V lost 6 bases and J lost 7, with 15 bases in between. The CDR3 has 14 residues. Germline V gene lookup returns CDR1 MDHEN and CDR2 SYDVKM. This chain's CDR3 is CASRETGRGGELFF. In DNA form, the CDR3 reads TGTGCCAGCAGAGAGACAGGGCGGGGCGGGGAGCTGTTTTTT.

This clone was counted only a few times. This chain connects TRBV4-1 to TRBJ1-5; D unresolved. The CDR3 is 18 residues long. V was cut by 0 bases and J by 4 bases, with 19 bases left in between. Germline V gene data show CDR1 as MGHRA and CDR2 as YSYEKL. The DNA of the CDR3 is TGCGCCAGCAGCCAAGATCTCAGAAGGTCTCCGGGGAATCAGCCCCAGCATTTT. Translated, it gives CASSQDLRRSPGNQPQHF.

The chain uses TRBV18 and TRBJ1-4; possibly TRBD1 for D (6 bases). The CDR3 has 14 amino acids. Germline lookup yields CDR1 KGHSH and CDR2 LQKENI. V was cut by 2 bases and J by 8 bases, with 12 bases left in between. This CDR3 is CASSPSYRDEKLFF. In DNA form, the CDR3 reads TGTGCCAGCTCACCATCGTACAGGGACGAAAAACTGTTTTTT. The entire variable domain, with the rest obtained from reference TRBV18 and TRBJ1-4, is as follows: NAGVMQNPRHLVRRRGQEARLRCSPMKGHSHVYWYRQLPEEGLKFMVYLQKENIIDESGMPKERFSAEFPKEGPSILRIQQVVRGDSAAYFCASSPSYRDEKLFFGSGTQLSVL.

The chain employs TRBV28 and TRBJ2-2; 7 bases are a match to TRBD1. V lost 8 bases and J lost 4; bases outside the gene matches: 7. Germline-derived CDR1 and CDR2 are MDHEN and SYDVKM. The CDR3 is 14 residues long. CDR3 protein: CASRHRGATGELFF. The CDR3 DNA is TGTGCCAGCCGCCACAGGGGTGCCACCGGGGAGCTGTTTTTT. The whole variable domain, remainder taken from reference TRBV28 and TRBJ2-2, is DVKVTQSSRYLVKRTGEKVFLECVQDMDHENMFWYRQDPGLGLRLIYFSYDVKMKEKGDIPEGYSVSREKKERFSLILESASTNQTSMYLCASRHRGATGELFFGEGSRLTVL.

The chain carries TRBV4-1 and TRBJ2-2; 11 bases line up with TRBD2. The CDR3 totals 17 residues. Germline-derived CDR1 and CDR2 are MGHRA and YSYEKL. Trimming took 5 bases from V and 5 from J; bases not matched to a gene: 10. The CDR3 nucleotides read TGCGCCAGCAGCTTACGACTAGCGGGGACGGGGACCGGGGAGCTGTTTTTT. This codes for CASSLRLAGTGTGELFF.

CDR3 loop: CASYGTTRYGYTF. CDR3 in DNA: TGTGCCAGCTACGGGACCACCCGGTATGGCTACACCTTC. This chain joins TRBV6-5 and TRBJ1-2; TRBD1 is a possible D gene (5 bases). The germline V gene encodes CDR1 MNHEY and CDR2 SVGAGI. The CDR3 contains 13 residues. V was clipped by 8 bases and J by 5 bases, with 15 bases between them.

The rearrangement uses TRBV28 and TRBJ1-1, with D maybe TRBD1 (6 bases). V was cut by 5 bases and J by 6 bases, with 25 bases left in between. From germline, CDR1 is MDHEN and CDR2 SYDVKM. The CDR3 is made up of 17 amino acids. The CDR3 DNA is TGTGCCAGCAGTCCCAGTATTTTAATGCAGGGGAGCGCTGAAGCTTTCTTT. It translates to CASSPSILMQGSAEAFF.

The chain has TRBV24-1 and TRBJ2-1; the D is unclear. This CDR3 spans 14 amino acids. Trimming removed 5 bases at V and 8 bases at J, with 15 bases between. Germline values: CDR1 KGHDR, CDR2 SFDVKD. The CDR3 nucleotides are TGTGCCACCAGTGGTCTAGAGAGTCGAGATGAGCAGTTCTTC. This encodes CATSGLESRDEQFF.

The chain carries TRBV5-1 and TRBJ1-3; no definite D call. CDR1 SGHRS and CDR2 YFSETQ come from the germline V gene. The CDR3 has 15 residues. Trimming removed 1 base at V and 2 bases at J, with 10 bases between. The chain's CDR3 is CASSLSGPPGNTIYF. Here the CDR3 DNA reads TGCGCCAGCAGCTTGTCAGGACCGCCTGGAAACACCATATATTTT.

The chain uses TRBV6-5 and TRBJ1-4; maybe TRBD1 (5 bases). Trimming stripped 2 bases from V and 8 bases from J, with 12 bases between. CDR3 length: 14 amino acids. Germline loops: CDR1 MNHEY, CDR2 SVGAGI. For the CDR3, the DNA is TGTGCCAGCAGTTACGGGGGAACGGGGGAAAAACTGTTTTTT. It specifies CASSYGGTGEKLFF.

With regard to this clone: Other DNA sequences of this sample code for an identical CDR3. The V and J genes are TRBV29-1 and TRBJ1-1, with D perhaps matching TRBD1 (6 bases). The CDR3 is 12 residues long. Germline V gene data show CDR1 as SQVTM and CDR2 as ANQGSEA. Trimming pared 3 bases from V and 2 bases from J, leaving 7 bases between. CDR3 loop: CSVDRGNTEAFF. As DNA, the CDR3 is TGCAGCGTTGACAGGGGAAACACTGAAGCTTTCTTT.

This clone is a singleton in its sample. This chain uses TRBV7-3 with TRBJ2-1; D not resolved. V lost 2 bases and J lost 0, with 8 bases in between. The CDR3 sequence is 15 residues long. Germline V CDR1 and CDR2: SGHTA, FQGTGA. CDR3 amino acids: CASSLGAYSYNEQFF. In DNA form, the CDR3 reads TGTGCCAGCAGCTTAGGAGCGTACTCCTACAATGAGCAGTTCTTC. Looking up the rest from reference TRBV7-3 and TRBJ2-1 gives the full variable domain: GAGVSQTPSNKVTEKGKYVELRCDPISGHTALYWYRQSLGQGPEFLIYFQGTGAADDSGLPNDRFFAVRPEGSVSTLKIQRTERGDSAVYLCASSLGAYSYNEQFFGPGTRLTVL.